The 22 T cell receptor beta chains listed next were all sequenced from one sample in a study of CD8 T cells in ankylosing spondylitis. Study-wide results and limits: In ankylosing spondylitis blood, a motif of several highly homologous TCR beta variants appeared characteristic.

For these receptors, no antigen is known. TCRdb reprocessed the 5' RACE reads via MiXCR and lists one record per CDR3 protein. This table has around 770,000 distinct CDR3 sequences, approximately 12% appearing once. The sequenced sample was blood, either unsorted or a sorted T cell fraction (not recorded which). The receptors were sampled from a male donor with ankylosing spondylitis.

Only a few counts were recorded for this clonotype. In DNA form, the CDR3 reads TGTGCCAGCACCGGTGGACAGACGCAAGAGACCCAGTACTTC. It yields the protein CASTGGQTQETQYF. V and J are TRBV7-2 and TRBJ2-5; possible D gene TRBD1, 6 bases. The germline V gene encodes CDR1 SGHTA and CDR2 FQGNSA. The V gene lost 7 bases and the J gene lost 2 bases, with 14 bases spanning the gap. The CDR3 is 14 amino acids.

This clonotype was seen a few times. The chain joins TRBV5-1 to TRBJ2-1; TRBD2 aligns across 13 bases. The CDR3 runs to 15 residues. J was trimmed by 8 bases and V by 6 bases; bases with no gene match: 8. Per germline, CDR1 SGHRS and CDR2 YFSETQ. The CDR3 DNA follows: TGCGCCAGCACAAGACTAGCGGGAGGCCAGGATGAGCAGTTCTTC. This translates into CASTRLAGGQDEQFF.

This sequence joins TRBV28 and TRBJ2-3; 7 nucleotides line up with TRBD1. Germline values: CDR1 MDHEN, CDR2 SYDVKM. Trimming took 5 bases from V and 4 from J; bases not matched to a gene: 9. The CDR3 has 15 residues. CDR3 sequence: CASSSPGDSADTQYF. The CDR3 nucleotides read TGTGCCAGCAGTAGCCCAGGGGACAGCGCAGATACGCAGTATTTT. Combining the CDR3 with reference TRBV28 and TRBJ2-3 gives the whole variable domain DVKVTQSSRYLVKRTGEKVFLECVQDMDHENMFWYRQDPGLGLRLIYFSYDVKMKEKGDIPEGYSVSREKKERFSLILESASTNQTSMYLCASSSPGDSADTQYFGPGTRLTVL.

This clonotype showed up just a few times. CDR3 in DNA: TGTGCCAGCAGTCCGACTAGCGGGGGGGCCTATTACAATGAGCAGTTCTTC. Amino acids: CASSPTSGGAYYNEQFF. J is TRBJ2-1 and V is TRBV12-3 or TRBV12-4; 14 nucleotides align to TRBD2. Germline trimming cut 5 bases from V and 4 bases from J; bases unmatched to any gene: 7. The CDR3 sequence is 17 residues long.

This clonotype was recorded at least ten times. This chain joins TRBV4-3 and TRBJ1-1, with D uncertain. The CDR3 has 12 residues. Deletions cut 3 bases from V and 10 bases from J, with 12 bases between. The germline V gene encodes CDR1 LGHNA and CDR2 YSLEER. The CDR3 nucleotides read TGCGCCAGCAGCCATTATGGGTCGGCAGCTTTCTTT. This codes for CASSHYGSAAFF.

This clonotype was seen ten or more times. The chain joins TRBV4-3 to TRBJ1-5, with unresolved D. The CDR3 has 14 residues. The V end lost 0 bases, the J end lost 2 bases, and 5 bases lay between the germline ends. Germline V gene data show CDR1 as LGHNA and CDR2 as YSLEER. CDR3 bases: TGCGCCAGCAGCCAAGACTACGGCAATCAGCCCCAGCATTTT. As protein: CASSQDYGNQPQHF.

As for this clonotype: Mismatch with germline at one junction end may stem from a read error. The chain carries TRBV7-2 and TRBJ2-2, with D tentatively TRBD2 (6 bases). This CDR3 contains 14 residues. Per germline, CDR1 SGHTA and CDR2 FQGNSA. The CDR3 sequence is CASSRAGNTRELFF. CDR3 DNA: TGTGCCAGCAGCCGGGCGGGGAACACCAGGGAGCTGTTTTTT.

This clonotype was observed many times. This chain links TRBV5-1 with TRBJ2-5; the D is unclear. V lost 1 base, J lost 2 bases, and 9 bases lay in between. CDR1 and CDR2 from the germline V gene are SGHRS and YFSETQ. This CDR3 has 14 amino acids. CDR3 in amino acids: CASSLMADQETQYF. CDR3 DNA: TGCGCCAGCAGCTTGATGGCTGATCAAGAGACCCAGTACTTC.

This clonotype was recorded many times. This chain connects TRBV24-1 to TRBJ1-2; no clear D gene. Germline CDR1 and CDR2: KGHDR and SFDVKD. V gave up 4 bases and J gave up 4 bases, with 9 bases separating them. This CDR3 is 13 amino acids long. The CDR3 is CATSDPTTYGYTF. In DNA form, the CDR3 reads TGTGCCACCAGTGACCCCACAACCTATGGCTACACCTTC.

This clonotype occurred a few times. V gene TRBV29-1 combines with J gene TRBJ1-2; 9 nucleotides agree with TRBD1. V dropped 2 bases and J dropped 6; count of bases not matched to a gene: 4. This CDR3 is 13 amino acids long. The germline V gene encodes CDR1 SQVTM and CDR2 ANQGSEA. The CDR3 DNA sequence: TGCAGCGTTGAACCTCGGACAGGGGATGGCTACACCTTC. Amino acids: CSVEPRTGDGYTF.

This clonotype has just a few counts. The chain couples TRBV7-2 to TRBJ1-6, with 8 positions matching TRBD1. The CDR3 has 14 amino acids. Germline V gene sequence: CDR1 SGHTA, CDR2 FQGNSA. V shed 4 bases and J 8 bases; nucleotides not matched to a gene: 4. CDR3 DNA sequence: TGTGCCAGCAGCTACAGGGGGTTTGATTCACCCCTCCACTTT. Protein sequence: CASSYRGFDSPLHF.

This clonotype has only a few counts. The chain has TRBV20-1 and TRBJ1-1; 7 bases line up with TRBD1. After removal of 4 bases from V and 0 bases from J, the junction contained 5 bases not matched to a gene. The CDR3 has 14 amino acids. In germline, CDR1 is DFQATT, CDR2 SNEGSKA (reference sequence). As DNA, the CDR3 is TGCAGTGCTAAACCGACAGGGATGAACACTGAAGCTTTCTTT. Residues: CSAKPTGMNTEAFF.

Here the CDR3 reads CASSQEVDWTEAFF. The CDR3 DNA reads TGCGCCAGCAGCCAAGAGGTGGACTGGACTGAAGCTTTCTTT. The chain recombines TRBV4-3 with TRBJ1-1; D unresolved. Between the trimmed V and J ends, which lost 0 bases and 5 bases, there was a span of 10 bases. This CDR3 comprises 14 residues. Germline loops: CDR1 LGHNA, CDR2 YSLEER.

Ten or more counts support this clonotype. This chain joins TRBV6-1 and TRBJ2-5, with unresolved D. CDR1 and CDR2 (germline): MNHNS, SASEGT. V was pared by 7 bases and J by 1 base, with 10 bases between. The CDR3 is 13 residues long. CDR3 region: CASIDVGQETQYF. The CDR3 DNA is TGTGCCAGCATAGACGTAGGCCAAGAGACCCAGTACTTC.

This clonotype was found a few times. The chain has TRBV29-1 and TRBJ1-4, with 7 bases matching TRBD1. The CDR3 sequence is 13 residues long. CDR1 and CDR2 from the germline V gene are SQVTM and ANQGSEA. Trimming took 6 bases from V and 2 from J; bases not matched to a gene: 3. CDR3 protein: CSVRDSTNEKLFF. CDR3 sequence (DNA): TGCAGCGTCAGGGACAGTACTAATGAAAAACTGTTTTTT.

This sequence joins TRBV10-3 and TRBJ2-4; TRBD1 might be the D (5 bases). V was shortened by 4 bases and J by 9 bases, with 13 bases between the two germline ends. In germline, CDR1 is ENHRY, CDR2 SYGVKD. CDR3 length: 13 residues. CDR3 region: CAISGNRKTIQYF. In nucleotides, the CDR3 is TGTGCCATCAGTGGTAACAGGAAGACCATTCAGTACTTC.

CDR3: CASSWTGGPQHF. The CDR3 coding sequence is TGTGCCAGCAGCTGGACAGGTGGGCCCCAGCATTTT. V usage is TRBV11-2 and J usage is TRBJ1-5, with 7 bases identical to TRBD1. Germline V gene sequence: CDR1 SGHAT, CDR2 FQNNGV. Trimming removed 4 bases from V and 9 bases from J; junction bases left unmatched: 3. CDR3 length: 12 amino acids.

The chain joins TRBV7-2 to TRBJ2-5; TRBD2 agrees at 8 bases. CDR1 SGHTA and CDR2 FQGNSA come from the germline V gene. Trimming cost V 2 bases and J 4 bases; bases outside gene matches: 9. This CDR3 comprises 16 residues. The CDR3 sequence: CASSLLLAVERETQYF. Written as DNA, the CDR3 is TGTGCCAGCAGCTTACTACTAGCGGTTGAACGAGAGACCCAGTACTTC.

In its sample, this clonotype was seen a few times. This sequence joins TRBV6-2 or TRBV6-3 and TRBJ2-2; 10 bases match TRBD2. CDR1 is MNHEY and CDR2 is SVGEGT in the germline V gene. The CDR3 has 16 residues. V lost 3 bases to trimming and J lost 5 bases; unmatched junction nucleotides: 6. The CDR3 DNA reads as TGTGCCAGCAGTTATATAGGACTAGCGGCTACCGGGGAGCTGTTTTTT. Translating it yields CASSYIGLAATGELFF.

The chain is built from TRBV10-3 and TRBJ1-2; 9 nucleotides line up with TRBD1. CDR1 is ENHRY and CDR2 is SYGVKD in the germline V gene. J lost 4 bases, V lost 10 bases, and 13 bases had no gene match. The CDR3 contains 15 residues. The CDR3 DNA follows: TGTGCCACGGTGGACAGGGGTTCCCCCGGCTATGGCTACACCTTC. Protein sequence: CATVDRGSPGYGYTF.

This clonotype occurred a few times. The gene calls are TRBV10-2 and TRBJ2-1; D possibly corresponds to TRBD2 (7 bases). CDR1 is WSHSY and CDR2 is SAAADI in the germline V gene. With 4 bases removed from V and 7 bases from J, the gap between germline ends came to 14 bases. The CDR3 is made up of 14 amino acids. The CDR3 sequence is CASSGGGWWNEQFF. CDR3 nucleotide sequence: TGCGCCAGCAGTGGGGGGGGCTGGTGGAATGAGCAGTTCTTC.

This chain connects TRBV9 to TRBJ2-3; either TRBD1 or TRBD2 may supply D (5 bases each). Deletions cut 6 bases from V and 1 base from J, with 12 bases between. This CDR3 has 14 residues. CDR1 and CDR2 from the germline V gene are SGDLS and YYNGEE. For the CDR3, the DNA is TGTGCCAGCAAAGCTGGGACGGGCACAGATACGCAGTATTTT. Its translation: CASKAGTGTDTQYF. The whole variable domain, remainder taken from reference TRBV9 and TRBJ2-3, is DSGVTQTPKHLITATGQRVTLRCSPRSGDLSVYWYQQSLDQGLQFLIQYYNGEERAKGNILERFSAQQFPDLHSELNLSSLELGDSALYFCASKAGTGTDTQYFGPGTRLTVL.